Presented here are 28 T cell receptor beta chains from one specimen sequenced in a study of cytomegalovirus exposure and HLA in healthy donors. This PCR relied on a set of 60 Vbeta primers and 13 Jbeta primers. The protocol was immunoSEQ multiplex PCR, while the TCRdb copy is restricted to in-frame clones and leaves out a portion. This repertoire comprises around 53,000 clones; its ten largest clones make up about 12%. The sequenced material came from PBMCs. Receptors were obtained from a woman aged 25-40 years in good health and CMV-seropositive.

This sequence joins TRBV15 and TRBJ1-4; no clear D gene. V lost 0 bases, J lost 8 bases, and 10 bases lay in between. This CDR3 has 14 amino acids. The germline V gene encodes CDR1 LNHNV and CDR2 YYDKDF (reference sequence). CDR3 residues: CATSRDLSSEKLFF. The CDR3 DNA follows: TGTGCCACCAGCAGAGATTTGAGTTCAGAAAAACTGTTTTTT.

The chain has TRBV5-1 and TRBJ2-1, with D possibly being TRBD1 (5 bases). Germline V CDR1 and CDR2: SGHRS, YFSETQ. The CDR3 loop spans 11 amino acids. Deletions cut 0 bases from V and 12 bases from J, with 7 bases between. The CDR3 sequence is CASSLEGVQFF. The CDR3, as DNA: TGCGCCAGCAGCTTGGAAGGGGTGCAGTTCTTC.

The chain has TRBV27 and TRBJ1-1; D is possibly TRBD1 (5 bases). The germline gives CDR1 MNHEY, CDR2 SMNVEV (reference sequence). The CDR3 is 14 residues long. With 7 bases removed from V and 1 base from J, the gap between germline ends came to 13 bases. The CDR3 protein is CASTSLDTNTEAFF. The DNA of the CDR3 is TGTGCCAGCACCTCGCTGGACACGAACACTGAAGCTTTCTTT.

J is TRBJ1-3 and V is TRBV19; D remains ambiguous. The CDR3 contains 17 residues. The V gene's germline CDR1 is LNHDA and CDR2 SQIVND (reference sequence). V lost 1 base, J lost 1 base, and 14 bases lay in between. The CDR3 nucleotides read TGTGCCAGTAGTATAGTTCGGTTATCGGGGTCTGGAAACACCATATATTTT. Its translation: CASSIVRLSGSGNTIYF.

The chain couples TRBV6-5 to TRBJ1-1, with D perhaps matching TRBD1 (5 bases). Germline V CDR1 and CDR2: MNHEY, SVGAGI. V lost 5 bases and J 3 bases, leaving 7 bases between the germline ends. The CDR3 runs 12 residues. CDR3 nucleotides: TGTGCCAGCAGTGGGGGGTACACTGAAGCTTTCTTT. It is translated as CASSGGYTEAFF.

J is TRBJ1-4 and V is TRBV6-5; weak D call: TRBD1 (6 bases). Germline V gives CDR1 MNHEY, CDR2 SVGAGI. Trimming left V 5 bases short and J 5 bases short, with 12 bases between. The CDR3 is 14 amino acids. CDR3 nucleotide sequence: TGTGCCAGCAGTACAGGGAGAGTAAATGAAAAACTGTTTTTT. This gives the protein CASSTGRVNEKLFF.

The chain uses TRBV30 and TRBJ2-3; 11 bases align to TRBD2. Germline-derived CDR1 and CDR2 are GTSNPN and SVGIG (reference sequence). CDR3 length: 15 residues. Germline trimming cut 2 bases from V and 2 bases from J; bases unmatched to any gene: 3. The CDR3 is CAWSRLAGHTDTQYF. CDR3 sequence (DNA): TGTGCCTGGAGTAGACTAGCGGGGCACACAGATACGCAGTATTTT.

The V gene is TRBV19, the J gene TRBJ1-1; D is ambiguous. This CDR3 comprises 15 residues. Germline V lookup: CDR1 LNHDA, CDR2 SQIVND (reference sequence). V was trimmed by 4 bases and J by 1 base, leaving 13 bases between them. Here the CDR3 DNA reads TGTGCCAGTAGTACAAACGACAACCCGAACACTGAAGCTTTCTTT. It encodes CASSTNDNPNTEAFF.

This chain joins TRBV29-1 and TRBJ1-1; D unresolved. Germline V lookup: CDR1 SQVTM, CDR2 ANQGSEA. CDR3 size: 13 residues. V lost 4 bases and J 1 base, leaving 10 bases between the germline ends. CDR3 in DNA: TGCAGCGTTGTCGGGGATTGGAACACTGAAGCTTTCTTT. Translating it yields CSVVGDWNTEAFF.

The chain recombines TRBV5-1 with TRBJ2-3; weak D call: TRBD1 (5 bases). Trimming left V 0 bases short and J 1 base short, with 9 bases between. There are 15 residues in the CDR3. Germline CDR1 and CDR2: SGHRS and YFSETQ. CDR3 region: CASSLVDSRTDTQYF. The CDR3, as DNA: TGCGCCAGCAGCTTGGTAGACAGTCGCACAGATACGCAGTATTTT.

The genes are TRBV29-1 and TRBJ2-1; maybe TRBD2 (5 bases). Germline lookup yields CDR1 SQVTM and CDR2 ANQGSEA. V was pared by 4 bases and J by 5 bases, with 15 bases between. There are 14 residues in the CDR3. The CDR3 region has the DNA TGCAGCGTTGGAGGGAGTTTCGGCGACAATGAGCAGTTCTTC. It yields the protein CSVGGSFGDNEQFF.

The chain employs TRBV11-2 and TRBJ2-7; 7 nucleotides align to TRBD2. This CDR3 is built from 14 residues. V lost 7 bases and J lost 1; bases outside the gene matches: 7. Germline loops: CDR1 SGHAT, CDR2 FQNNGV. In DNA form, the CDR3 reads TGTGCCAGCAACCTGGGAGGGCTATCCTACGAGCAGTACTTC. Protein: CASNLGGLSYEQYF.

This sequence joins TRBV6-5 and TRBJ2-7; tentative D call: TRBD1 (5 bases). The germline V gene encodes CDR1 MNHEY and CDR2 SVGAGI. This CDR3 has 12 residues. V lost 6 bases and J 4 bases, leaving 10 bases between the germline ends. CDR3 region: CASRATVYEQYF. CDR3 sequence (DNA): TGTGCCAGCAGGGCGACAGTTTACGAGCAGTACTTC.

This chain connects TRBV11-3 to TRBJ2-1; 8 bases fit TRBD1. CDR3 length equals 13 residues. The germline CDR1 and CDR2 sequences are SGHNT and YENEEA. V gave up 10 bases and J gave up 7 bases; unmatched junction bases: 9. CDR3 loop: CATTTGVGNEQFF. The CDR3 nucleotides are TGTGCCACGACGACAGGGGTTGGGAATGAGCAGTTCTTC.

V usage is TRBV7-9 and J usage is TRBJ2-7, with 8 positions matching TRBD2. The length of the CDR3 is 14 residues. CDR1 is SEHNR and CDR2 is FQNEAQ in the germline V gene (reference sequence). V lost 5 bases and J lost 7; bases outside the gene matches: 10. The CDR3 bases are TGTGCCAGCAGCACCATGGGACTAGTCGCTGAGCAGTACTTC. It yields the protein CASSTMGLVAEQYF.

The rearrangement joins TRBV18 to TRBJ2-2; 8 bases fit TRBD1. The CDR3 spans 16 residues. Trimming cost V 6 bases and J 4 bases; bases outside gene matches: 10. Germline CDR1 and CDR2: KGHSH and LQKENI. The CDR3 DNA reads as TGTGCCAGCTCGGCCGGGACAGGAGATATCACCGGGGAGCTGTTTTTT. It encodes CASSAGTGDITGELFF. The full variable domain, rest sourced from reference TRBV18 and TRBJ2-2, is NAGVMQNPRHLVRRRGQEARLRCSPMKGHSHVYWYRQLPEEGLKFMVYLQKENIIDESGMPKERFSAEFPKEGPSILRIQQVVRGDSAAYFCASSAGTGDITGELFFGEGSRLTVL.

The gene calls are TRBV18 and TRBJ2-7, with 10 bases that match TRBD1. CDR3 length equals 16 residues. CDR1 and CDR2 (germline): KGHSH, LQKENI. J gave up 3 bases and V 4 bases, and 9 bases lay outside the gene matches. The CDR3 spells CASSRGQGLRYYEQYF. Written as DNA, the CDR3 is TGTGCCAGCTCACGGGGACAGGGGCTTCGGTACTACGAGCAGTACTTC.

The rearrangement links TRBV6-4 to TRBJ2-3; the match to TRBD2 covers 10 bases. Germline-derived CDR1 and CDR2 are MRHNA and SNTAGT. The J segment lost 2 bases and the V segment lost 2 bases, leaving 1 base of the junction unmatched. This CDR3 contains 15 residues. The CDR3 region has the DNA TGTGCCAGCAGTGACAGCGGGGGGGCCACAGATACGCAGTATTTT. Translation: CASSDSGGATDTQYF.

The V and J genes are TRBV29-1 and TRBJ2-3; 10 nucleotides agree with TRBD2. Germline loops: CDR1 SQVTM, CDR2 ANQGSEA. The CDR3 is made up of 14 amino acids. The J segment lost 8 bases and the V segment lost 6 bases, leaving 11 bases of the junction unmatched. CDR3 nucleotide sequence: TGCAGCGTGAAATGGACTAGCGGCCCGGGTACGCAGTATTTT. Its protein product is CSVKWTSGPGTQYF.

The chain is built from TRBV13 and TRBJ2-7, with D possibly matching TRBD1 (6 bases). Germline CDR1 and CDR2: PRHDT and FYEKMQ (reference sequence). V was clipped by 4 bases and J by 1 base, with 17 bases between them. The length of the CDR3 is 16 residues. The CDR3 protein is CASSSPGHSNSYEQYF. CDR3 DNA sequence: TGTGCCAGCAGCTCACCGGGACACAGCAATTCCTACGAGCAGTACTTC.

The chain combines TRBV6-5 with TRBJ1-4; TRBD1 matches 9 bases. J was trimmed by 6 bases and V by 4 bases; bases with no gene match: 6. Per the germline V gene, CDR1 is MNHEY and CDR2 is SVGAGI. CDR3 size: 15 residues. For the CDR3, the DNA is TGTGCCAGCAGTTTCCGGGACAGGGTACATGAAAAACTGTTTTTT. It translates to CASSFRDRVHEKLFF.

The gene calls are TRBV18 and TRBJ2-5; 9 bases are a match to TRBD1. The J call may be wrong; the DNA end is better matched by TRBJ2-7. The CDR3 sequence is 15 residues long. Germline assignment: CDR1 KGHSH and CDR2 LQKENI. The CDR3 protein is CASSHVRDRAYEQYF. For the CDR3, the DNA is TGTGCCAGCTCACACGTCCGGGACAGGGCCTACGAGCAGTACTTC.

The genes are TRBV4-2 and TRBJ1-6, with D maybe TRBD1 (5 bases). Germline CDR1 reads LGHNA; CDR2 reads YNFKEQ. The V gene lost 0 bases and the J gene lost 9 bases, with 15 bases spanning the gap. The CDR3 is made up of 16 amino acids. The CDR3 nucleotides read TGTGCCAGCAGCCAAGATCCGGAAAGGGGAATTTCACCCCTCCACTTT. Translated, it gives CASSQDPERGISPLHF.

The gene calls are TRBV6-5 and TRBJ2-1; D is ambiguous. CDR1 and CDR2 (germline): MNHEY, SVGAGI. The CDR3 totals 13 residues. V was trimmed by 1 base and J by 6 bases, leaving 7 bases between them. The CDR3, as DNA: TGTGCCAGCAGTTACTTAAACACCAATGAGCAGTTCTTC. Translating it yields CASSYLNTNEQFF.

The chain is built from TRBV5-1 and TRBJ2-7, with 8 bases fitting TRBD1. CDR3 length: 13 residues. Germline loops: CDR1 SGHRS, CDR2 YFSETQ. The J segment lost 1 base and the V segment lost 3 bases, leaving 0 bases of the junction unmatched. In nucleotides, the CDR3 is TGCGCCAGCAGCTGGACAGGGTCCTACGAGCAGTACTTC. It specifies CASSWTGSYEQYF.

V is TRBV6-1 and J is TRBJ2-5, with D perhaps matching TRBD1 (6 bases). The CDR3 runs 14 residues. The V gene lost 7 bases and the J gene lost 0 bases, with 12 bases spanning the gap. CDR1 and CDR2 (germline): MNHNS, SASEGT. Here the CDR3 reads CASKRQGYQETQYF. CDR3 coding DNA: TGTGCCAGCAAAAGGCAGGGGTACCAAGAGACCCAGTACTTC.

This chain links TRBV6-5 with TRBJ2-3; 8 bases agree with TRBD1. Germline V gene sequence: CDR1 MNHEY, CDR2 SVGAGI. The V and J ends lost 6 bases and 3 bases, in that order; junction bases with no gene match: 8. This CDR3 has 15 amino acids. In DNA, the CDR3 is TGTGCCAGCAGCGAGCGCAGGGGGCTGACAGATACGCAGTATTTT. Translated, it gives CASSERRGLTDTQYF.

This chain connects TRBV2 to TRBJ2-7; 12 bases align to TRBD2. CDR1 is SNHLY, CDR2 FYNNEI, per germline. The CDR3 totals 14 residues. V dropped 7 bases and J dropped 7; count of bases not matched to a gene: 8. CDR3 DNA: TGTGCCAGCACCAGGACTAGCGGGGCCAGGGAGCAGTACTTC. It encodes CASTRTSGAREQYF.